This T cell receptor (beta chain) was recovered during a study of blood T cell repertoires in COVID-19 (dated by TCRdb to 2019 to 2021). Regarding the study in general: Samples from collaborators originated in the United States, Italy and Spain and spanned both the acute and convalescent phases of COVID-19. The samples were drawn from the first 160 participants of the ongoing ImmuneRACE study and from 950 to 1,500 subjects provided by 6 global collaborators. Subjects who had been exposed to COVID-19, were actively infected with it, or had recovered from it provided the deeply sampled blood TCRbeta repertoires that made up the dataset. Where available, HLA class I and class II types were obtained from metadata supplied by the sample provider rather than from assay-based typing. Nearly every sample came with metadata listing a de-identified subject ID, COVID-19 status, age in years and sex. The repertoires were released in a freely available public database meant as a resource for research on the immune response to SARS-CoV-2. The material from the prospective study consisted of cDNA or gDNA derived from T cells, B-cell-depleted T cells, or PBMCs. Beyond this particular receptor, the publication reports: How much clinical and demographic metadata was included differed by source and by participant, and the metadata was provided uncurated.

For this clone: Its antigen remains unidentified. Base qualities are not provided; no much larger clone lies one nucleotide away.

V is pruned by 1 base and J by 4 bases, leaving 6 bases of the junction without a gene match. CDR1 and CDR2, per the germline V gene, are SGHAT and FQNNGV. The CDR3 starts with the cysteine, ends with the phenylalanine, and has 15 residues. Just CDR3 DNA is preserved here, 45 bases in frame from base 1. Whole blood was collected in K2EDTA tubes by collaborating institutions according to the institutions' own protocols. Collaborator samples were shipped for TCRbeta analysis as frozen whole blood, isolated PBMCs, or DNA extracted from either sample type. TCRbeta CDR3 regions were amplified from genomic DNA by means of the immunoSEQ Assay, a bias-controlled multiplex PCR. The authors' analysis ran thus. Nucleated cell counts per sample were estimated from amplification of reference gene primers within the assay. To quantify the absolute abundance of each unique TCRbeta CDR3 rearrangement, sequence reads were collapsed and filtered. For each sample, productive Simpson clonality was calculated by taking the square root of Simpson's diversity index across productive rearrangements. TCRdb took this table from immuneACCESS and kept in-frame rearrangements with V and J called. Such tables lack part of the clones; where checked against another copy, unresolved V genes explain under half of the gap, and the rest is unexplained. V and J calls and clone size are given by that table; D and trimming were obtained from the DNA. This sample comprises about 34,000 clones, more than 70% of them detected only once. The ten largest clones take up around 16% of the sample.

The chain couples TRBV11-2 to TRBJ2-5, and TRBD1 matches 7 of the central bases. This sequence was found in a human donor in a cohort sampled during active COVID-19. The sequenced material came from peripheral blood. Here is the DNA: TGTGCCAGCAGCTTAGGACAGGGTGGGATAGAGACCCAGTACTTC. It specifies CASSLGQGGIETQYF.